These 28 T cell receptor beta chains were sequenced from one sample in a study of regulatory T cells in long-lasting Graves disease. Combining iRepertoire HTBI primers with Arm-PCR of CDR3 regions, the authors built TCR beta libraries. One entry per CDR3 protein results from TCRdb running MiXCR on the multiplex PCR reads. The sample contains a few hundred thousand distinct CDR3 sequences, approximately 12% of which appear only once. The sample's time point: newly diagnosed GD, antithyroid drugs for less than 3 months. TCR sequences were obtained from RNA taken from PBMCs. This sample was also put to use in a study of T cells in Graves' hyperthyroidism and ophthalmopathy.

Sequenced here: peripheral blood mononuclear cells (PBMCs), sampled at new diagnosis, from a patient treated with antithyroid drugs. These receptors were taken from a woman in her late teens or twenties with Graves disease.

The table lists this clonotype with a few counts. This sequence joins TRBV11-2 and TRBJ2-7; D not resolved. CDR3 length equals 14 residues. The ends were cut back, 1 base at V and 3 bases at J, with 10 bases in the middle. The germline CDR1 and CDR2 sequences are SGHAT and FQNNGV. The CDR3 DNA reads as TGTGCCAGCAGCTTAGGCGGTCAGCTCTACGAGCAGTACGTC. It encodes CASSLGGQLYEQYV.

This clonotype was recorded many times. As DNA, the CDR3 is TGTGCCAGCAGCCGCGACAGGGGATACGAGCAGTACGTC. Its protein is CASSRDRGYEQYV. The rearrangement uses TRBV7-2 and TRBJ2-7; TRBD1 matches at 8 bases. The V segment lost 5 bases and the J segment 4 bases; nucleotides outside the gene matches: 4. Germline V gives CDR1 SGHTA, CDR2 FQGNSA. The CDR3 is 13 residues long.

This clonotype was picked up many times. This sequence joins TRBV29-1 and TRBJ1-1; possible D gene TRBD1, 6 bases. Germline loops: CDR1 SQVTM, CDR2 ANQGSEA. Trimming took 6 bases from V and 0 from J, leaving 11 bases between them. The CDR3 is 13 residues long. CDR3 amino acids: CSVTGAMNTEAFF. The CDR3 nucleotides are TGCAGCGTCACGGGGGCAATGAACACTGAAGCTTTCTTT.

This clonotype occurred many times. The chain employs TRBV7-2 and TRBJ1-1; D not certain. The CDR3 is made up of 13 amino acids. V gave up 0 bases and J gave up 5 bases, with 7 bases separating them. CDR1 and CDR2 from the germline V gene are SGHTA and FQGNSA. DNA for the CDR3: TGTGCCAGCAGCTTAGCTAGAGCAACTGAAGCTTTCTTT. This translates into CASSLARATEAFF.

The table lists this clonotype with many counts. The chain has TRBV12-5 and TRBJ2-5; TRBD2 might be the D (5 bases). CDR3 length equals 13 residues. Trimming shortened V by 3 bases and J by 11 bases, and 16 bases separated the two germline ends. Germline CDR1 reads LGHNT; CDR2 reads FRNRAP. The CDR3 DNA reads TGTGCTAGTGGTTTCTCGGACGGCCGGGATCAGTACTTC. Translated: CASGFSDGRDQYF.

This clonotype appeared many times. The chain joins TRBV3-1 to TRBJ2-2; 9 bases match TRBD2. CDR3 length: 16 residues. The V gene's germline CDR1 is LGHDT and CDR2 YNNKEL (reference sequence). Trimming removed 8 bases from V and 5 bases from J; junction bases left unmatched: 12. In DNA form, the CDR3 reads TGTGCCAGCTCAAATAGGGGTAGCGGGGGAACCGGGGAGCTGTTTTTT. Translated: CASSNRGSGGTGELFF. The variable domain in full, with the rest retrieved from reference TRBV3-1 and TRBJ2-2, is DTAVSQTPKYLVTQMGNDKSIKCEQNLGHDTMYWYKQDSKKFLKIMFSYNNKELIINETVPNRFSPKSPDKAHLNLHINSLELGDSAVYFCASSNRGSGGTGELFFGEGSRLTVL.

V and J are TRBV20-1 and TRBJ2-7; no firm D call. Looked up from germline, CDR1 is DFQATT and CDR2 is SNEGSKA (reference sequence). The CDR3 loop spans 10 amino acids. Deletions cut 1 base from V and 4 bases from J, with 2 bases between. This CDR3 reads CSARGYEQYF. CDR3 DNA sequence: TGCAGTGCTAGAGGTTACGAGCAGTACTTC.

This clonotype was counted between two and nine times. CDR3 nucleotides: TGTGCCAGCAGCGTAGGTACCTTTTATGGCTACACCTTC. This encodes CASSVGTFYGYTF. The chain combines TRBV9 with TRBJ1-2, with unresolved D. This CDR3 spans 13 amino acids. Trimming took off 0 bases at V and 5 bases at J, with 8 bases between the two ends. Germline assignment: CDR1 SGDLS and CDR2 YYNGEE.

This clonotype was seen many times. This chain links TRBV29-1 with TRBJ2-2; 7 bases map to TRBD2. The V segment lost 4 bases and the J segment 2 bases; nucleotides outside the gene matches: 7. Germline values: CDR1 SQVTM, CDR2 ANQGSEA. This CDR3 has 15 amino acids. This chain's CDR3 is CSVGWRGKNTGELFF. CDR3 in DNA: TGCAGCGTTGGGTGGCGGGGGAAAAACACCGGGGAGCTGTTTTTT.

At least ten counts were recorded for this clonotype. The chain has TRBV28 and TRBJ2-7, with 7 bases identical to TRBD2. CDR1 is MDHEN, CDR2 SYDVKM, per germline. The CDR3 sequence is 16 residues long. Losses at the gene ends were 5 bases for V and 2 bases for J; bases not matched to a gene: 12. The CDR3 coding sequence is TGTGCCAGCAGTCACCTCAAGGCTAGCGGAACCTACGAGCAGTACTTC. This encodes CASSHLKASGTYEQYF.

This clonotype appeared many times. The gene calls are TRBV11-2 and TRBJ1-1; D may be TRBD1 (5 bases). This CDR3 region has 12 residues. V was cut by 5 bases and J by 7 bases, with 11 bases left in between. CDR1 and CDR2 (germline): SGHAT, FQNNGV. CDR3 sequence reads: CASSQDRNEAFF. CDR3 in DNA: TGTGCCAGCAGCCAAGACAGAAATGAAGCTTTCTTT. The full variable domain, its missing parts supplied by reference TRBV11-2 and TRBJ1-1, is EAGVAQSPRYKIIEKRQSVAFWCNPISGHATLYWYQQILGQGPKLLIQFQNNGVVDDSQLPKDRFSAERLKGVDSTLKIQPAKLEDSAVYLCASSQDRNEAFFGQGTRLTVV.

This clonotype was seen many times. V usage is TRBV12-3 or TRBV12-4 and J usage is TRBJ2-2, with TRBD1 matching over 10 bases. V was clipped by 3 bases and J by 6 bases; unmatched bases: 4. This CDR3 is 15 amino acids long. The CDR3 DNA reads TGTGCCAGCAGTTTTGCGGACAGGGGGGCCGGGGAGCTGTTTTTT. It codes for CASSFADRGAGELFF.

This clonotype was counted only a few times. This may be a read error: a much more frequent sequence differs by one nucleotide. The chain links TRBV27 to TRBJ1-4; 7 bases agree with TRBD1. The CDR3 covers 14 residues. Germline CDR1 MNHEY, CDR2 SMNVEV (reference sequence). DNA for the CDR3: TGTGCCGGCAGTTTATCACGGGACAGTCATCAACTGTTTTTT. Residues: CAGSLSRDSHQLFF. Filled out from reference TRBV27 and TRBJ1-4, the complete variable domain reads EAQVTQNPRYLITVTGKKLTVTCSQNMNHEYMSWYRQDPGLGLRQIYYSMNVEVTDKGDVPEGYKVSRKEKRNFPLILESPSPNQTSLYFCAGSLSRDSHQLFFGSGTQLSVL.

This clonotype was found many times. This chain joins TRBV6-2 or TRBV6-3 and TRBJ1-6; 9 nucleotides agree with TRBD1. Germline-derived CDR1 and CDR2 are MNHEY and SVGEGT. Trimming took 2 bases from V and 6 from J; bases not matched to a gene: 5. The CDR3 has 16 amino acids. The CDR3 sequence: CASSYELTGGNSPLHF. CDR3 DNA: TGTGCCAGCAGTTACGAACTGACAGGGGGTAATTCACCCCTCCACTTT.

This clonotype was detected only once. The chain links TRBV19 to TRBJ1-1; D is possibly TRBD1 (6 bases). CDR1 is LNHDA and CDR2 is SQIVND in the germline V gene (reference sequence). This CDR3 has 16 amino acids. V was cut by 5 bases and J by 1 base, with 17 bases left in between. The DNA of the CDR3 is TGTGCCAGTAGTCCTGAAGGACAGAACCAGAACACTGAAGCTTTCTTT. Its translation is CASSPEGQNQNTEAFF.

About this clonotype: Being one base from a much bigger clone, this may be a read error. The CDR3: CASTLGQEVNNEQYF. CDR3 nucleotide sequence: TGTGCCAGCACCCTGGGACAAGAAGTGAACAATGAGCAGTACTTC. The rearrangement links TRBV7-9 to TRBJ2-4, with D maybe TRBD1 (6 bases). Trimming took off 7 bases at V and 13 bases at J, with 26 bases between the two ends. Germline assignment: CDR1 SEHNR and CDR2 FQNEAQ (reference sequence). There are 15 residues in the CDR3.

This clonotype has just a few counts. This chain connects TRBV7-9 to TRBJ1-2; D remains ambiguous. With 6 bases removed from V and 8 bases from J, the gap between germline ends came to 16 bases. CDR1 is SEHNR, CDR2 FQNEAQ, per germline (reference sequence). The CDR3 has 13 amino acids. The chain's CDR3 is CASSWEGRYGYTF. The CDR3 DNA reads TGTGCCAGCAGTTGGGAGGGCAGATACGGCTACACCTTC.

This clonotype came up many times. V usage is TRBV2 and J usage is TRBJ2-2, with D possibly being TRBD1 or TRBD2 (5 bases each). Trimming took off 6 bases at V and 6 bases at J, with 14 bases between the two ends. CDR1 and CDR2 from the germline V gene are SNHLY and FYNNEI. The CDR3 runs 14 residues. The DNA of the CDR3 is TGTGCCAGCAGCCCGGGACCCAAGTCCGGGGAGCTGTTTTTT. Amino acid sequence: CASSPGPKSGELFF.

This clonotype was observed at least ten times. This sequence joins TRBV7-6 and TRBJ2-3; 8 positions match TRBD1. CDR3 length equals 15 residues. V trimming: 2 bases; J trimming: 6 bases; junction bases outside the gene matches: 7. Germline CDR1 is SGHVS and CDR2 is FNYEAQ. CDR3 sequence: CASSLQTGVADTQYF. The DNA of the CDR3 is TGTGCCAGCAGCTTACAGACAGGGGTGGCGGATACGCAGTATTTT. Using reference TRBV7-6 and TRBJ2-3 for the parts outside the CDR3, the full variable domain is GAGVSQSPRYKVTKRGQDVALRCDPISGHVSLYWYRQALGQGPEFLTYFNYEAQQDKSGLPNDRFSAERPEGSISTLTIQRTEQRDSAMYRCASSLQTGVADTQYFGPGTRLTVL.

Regarding this clonotype: One base away lies a much larger clone, so this may be a sequencing read error. This rearrangement joins TRBV12-3 or TRBV12-4 to TRBJ2-7, with D uncertain. The CDR3 has 13 residues. Trimming shortened V by 6 bases and J by 2 bases, and 11 bases separated the two germline ends. CDR3 DNA: TGTGCCAGCAGCCGTGGAGCTACCTACGAGCAGTACTTC. It encodes CASSRGATYEQYF.

In its sample, this clonotype was seen many times. One junction end does not reproduce the germline sequence, and a read error may be involved. This CDR3 is CATSYPRETAFF. The CDR3 DNA follows: TGTGCCACCAGTTATCCGAGGGAGACGGCTTTCTTT. The chain combines TRBV12-3 or TRBV12-4 with TRBJ1-1; no definite D call. The CDR3 is 12 amino acids.

Regarding this clonotype: A much larger clone differs from this one at a single base, so this may be a read error. The gene calls are TRBV5-1 and TRBJ2-3; D is uncertain. Per the germline V gene, CDR1 is SGHRS and CDR2 is YFSETQ. The CDR3 covers 15 residues. The ends were cut back, 0 bases at V and 2 bases at J, with 10 bases in the middle. The CDR3 region is CASSLDSGDTDTQYF. For the CDR3, the DNA is TGCGCCAGCAGCTTGGATAGTGGGGACACAGATACGCAGTATTTT.

This clonotype was observed many times. A read error may produce the germline difference seen at one junction end. The chain carries TRBV5-1 and TRBJ1-2, with D hard to call. CDR3 length: 15 residues. Germline V gene lookup returns CDR1 SGHRS and CDR2 YFSETQ. The CDR3 coding sequence is TGTGCCAGCAGCCGTGCCTCAGTAGCTAACTATGGCTACACCTTC. This translates into CASSRASVANYGYTF.

This clonotype showed up many times. The V call is TRBV28, the J call TRBJ1-5, with D hard to call. CDR3 size: 15 residues. V was clipped by 4 bases and J by 1 base, with 11 bases between them. From germline, CDR1 is MDHEN and CDR2 SYDVKM. This CDR3 reads CASSYISGSNQPQHF. The CDR3 DNA reads as TGTGCCAGCAGTTATATATCGGGAAGCAATCAGCCCCAGCATTTT.

This clonotype occurred many times. This chain links TRBV28 with TRBJ2-3, with TRBD2 as a possible D gene (5 bases). V was clipped by 6 bases and J by 6 bases, with 16 bases between them. Germline V gene data show CDR1 as MDHEN and CDR2 as SYDVKM. The CDR3 contains 14 residues. In nucleotides, the CDR3 is TGTGCCAGCAGCCAGATGGGAGTTGGTGATACGCAGTATTTT. Amino acids: CASSQMGVGDTQYF.

The table lists this clonotype with a few counts. CDR3 sequence: CASSEARTGGNEQYF. The DNA for the CDR3 is TGTGCCAGCAGTGAAGCCAGAACCGGGGGTAACGAGCAGTACTTC. This chain uses TRBV6-1 with TRBJ2-7; D is possibly TRBD2 (6 bases). Per the germline V gene, CDR1 is MNHNS and CDR2 is SASEGT. The CDR3 loop spans 15 amino acids. Trimming removed 0 bases from V and 5 bases from J, with 14 bases in between.

Ten or more counts support this clonotype. This chain links TRBV30 with TRBJ2-2; TRBD2 aligns across 8 bases. In germline, CDR1 is GTSNPN, CDR2 SVGIG (reference sequence). The V segment lost 5 bases and the J segment 3 bases; nucleotides outside the gene matches: 5. The CDR3 totals 14 residues. CDR3: CAWVAGRYTGELFF. The CDR3 DNA reads as TGTGCCTGGGTAGCGGGAAGGTACACCGGGGAGCTGTTTTTT.

This clonotype was seen a few times. The junction does not match germline at one end; this may be a read error. The rearrangement joins TRBV12-3 or TRBV12-4 to TRBJ2-1; D is unresolved. This CDR3 comprises 14 residues. The CDR3 DNA is TGTGCCAGCAGTTTGAACGACAAACTGGGTGAGCAGTCCTTC. Protein: CASSLNDKLGEQSF.